Below are 18 T cell receptor beta chains sequenced from a single sample in a study of CD8 T cells in Susac syndrome (dated by TCRdb to about 2019). The method behind the library was the immunoSEQ multiplex PCR assay. RNA was extracted using the RNeasy kit, and roughly 0.45 to 1 microgram was reverse transcribed with random hexamers. Using fastp at Q25 and MiXCR, TCRdb reprocessed the public reads and kept productive beta chains. Each record represents a unique CDR3 protein, reported with the most common genes and DNA among its rows. This sample is represented by approximately 220,000 distinct CDR3 sequences; around 95% of them were singletons. The ten largest make up around 0.076% of the sample. Sequencing was done on a sample of CD4+ T cells from PBMCs. These receptors were taken from a human donor with multiple sclerosis.

This clonotype was recorded only once. The rearrangement links TRBV18 to TRBJ1-6; TRBD1 matches 10 bases. The ends lost 3 bases at V and 8 bases at J; junction bases unmatched: 4. Germline V gene lookup returns CDR1 KGHSH and CDR2 LQKENI. The CDR3 spans 15 residues. The CDR3 DNA follows: TGTGCCAGCTCACCCGGGACAGGGGAGGATTCACCCCTCCACTTT. It is translated as CASSPGTGEDSPLHF. The whole variable domain, remainder taken from reference TRBV18 and TRBJ1-6, is NAGVMQNPRHLVRRRGQEARLRCSPMKGHSHVYWYRQLPEEGLKFMVYLQKENIIDESGMPKERFSAEFPKEGPSILRIQQVVRGDSAAYFCASSPGTGEDSPLHFGNGTRLTVT.

The DNA for the CDR3 is TGCGCCAGCAGCTTGGGACCATCGAACACTGAAGCTTTCTTT. Its protein is CASSLGPSNTEAFF. V usage is TRBV5-1 and J usage is TRBJ1-1, with D hard to call. This CDR3 has 14 residues. The V and J ends lost 0 bases and 1 base respectively, with 7 bases between them. Germline assignment: CDR1 SGHRS and CDR2 YFSETQ.

The J gene is TRBJ2-1, the V gene TRBV3-1; D not certain. There are 13 residues in the CDR3. Germline V gene lookup returns CDR1 LGHDT and CDR2 YNNKEL (reference sequence). The V gene lost 4 bases and the J gene lost 9 bases, with 13 bases spanning the gap. This CDR3 reads CASSPVGASEQFF. CDR3 bases: TGTGCCAGCAGCCCCGTCGGTGCGAGTGAGCAGTTCTTC.

The V and J genes are TRBV3-1 and TRBJ1-2; 8 bases line up with TRBD1. This CDR3 contains 13 residues. With V trimmed by 3 bases and J by 7 bases, 4 bases remained unmatched. In germline, CDR1 is LGHDT, CDR2 YNNKEL (reference sequence). The CDR3 DNA reads as TGTGCCAGCAGCCAGGGACAGGCGGTTGGCTACACCTTC. It translates to CASSQGQAVGYTF.

The J gene is TRBJ1-5, the V gene TRBV2; D call uncertain. Germline assignment: CDR1 SNHLY and CDR2 FYNNEI. The CDR3 sequence is 13 residues long. The germline V and J ends were trimmed by 3 bases and 4 bases, with 7 bases remaining between them. The CDR3 reads CASSDGLNQPQHF. CDR3 DNA sequence: TGTGCCAGCAGTGATGGACTGAATCAGCCCCAGCATTTT.

This chain joins TRBV12-3 or TRBV12-4 and TRBJ1-6; no firm D call. The CDR3 totals 14 residues. Trimming removed 4 bases at V and 8 bases at J, with 12 bases between. DNA of the CDR3: TGTGCCAGCAGTTCCCTGGTCCGAGATTCACCCCTCCACTTT. Translated, it gives CASSSLVRDSPLHF.

This clonotype has only one observation. The CDR3 DNA reads as TGTGCCATCAGTAGGACAGCGTCTATGAACACTGAAGCTTTCTTT. It translates to CAISRTASMNTEAFF. The gene calls are TRBV10-3 and TRBJ1-1, with D perhaps matching TRBD1 (6 bases). CDR3 length: 15 residues. In germline, CDR1 is ENHRY, CDR2 SYGVKD. Trimming stripped 5 bases from V and 0 bases from J, with 13 bases between.

The CDR3 spells CSVAGFGHEQFF. The CDR3 DNA follows: TGCAGCGTTGCAGGGTTTGGCCATGAGCAGTTCTTC. The chain is built from TRBV29-1 and TRBJ2-1; tentative D call: TRBD1 (5 bases). V lost 4 bases, J lost 8 bases, and 12 bases lay in between. The CDR3 runs to 12 residues. CDR1 and CDR2 (germline): SQVTM, ANQGSEA.

This clonotype came up a few times. V gene TRBV6-6 combines with J gene TRBJ2-3; D gene uncertain. Germline V CDR1 and CDR2: MNHNY, SVGAGI (reference sequence). V was pared by 5 bases and J by 4 bases, with 16 bases between. This CDR3 has 15 residues. The CDR3 reads CASSPDPPRPDTQYF. The CDR3 DNA is TGTGCCAGCAGTCCCGACCCTCCCCGCCCAGATACGCAGTATTTT.

The rearrangement links TRBV19 to TRBJ2-1; 8 bases match TRBD2. Germline V gene sequence: CDR1 LNHDA, CDR2 SQIVND (reference sequence). V was pared by 3 bases and J by 7 bases, with 5 bases of the junction left unmatched. The CDR3 has 14 amino acids. Written as DNA, the CDR3 is TGTGCCAGTAGTATCTTTAGCGGGGCGAATGAGCAGTTCTTC. It is translated as CASSIFSGANEQFF.

This clonotype occurred a few times. The chain uses TRBV30 and TRBJ2-5; no clear D. V lost 4 bases and J lost 2, with 5 bases in between. Germline V gene sequence: CDR1 GTSNPN, CDR2 SVGIG (reference sequence). The CDR3 contains 11 residues. CDR3 sequence reads: CAWTLQETQYF. The CDR3 DNA reads as TGTGCCTGGACGCTGCAAGAGACCCAGTACTTC.

The chain employs TRBV3-1 and TRBJ1-2; D is unclear. The CDR3 contains 13 residues. CDR1 LGHDT and CDR2 YNNKEL come from the germline V gene (reference sequence). V lost 1 base and J 8 bases, leaving 11 bases between the germline ends. CDR3 sequence: CASSQGQSLGYTF. CDR3 coding DNA: TGTGCCAGCAGCCAAGGCCAGTCGTTAGGCTACACCTTC.

The chain combines TRBV29-1 with TRBJ1-2; 10 nucleotides line up with TRBD1. The CDR3 is 17 residues long. Looked up from germline, CDR1 is SQVTM and CDR2 is ANQGSEA. The trim removed 7 bases at V and 4 bases at J, leaving 18 bases unmatched. CDR3 in DNA: TGCAGCGCGAGGTTGATCCTGACAGGGGGCGGCGGCTATGGCTACACCTTC. It encodes CSARLILTGGGGYGYTF.

This clonotype showed up just a few times. V is TRBV6-1 and J is TRBJ1-5; D perhaps matches TRBD1 (5 bases). Trimming took 5 bases from V and 4 from J, leaving 12 bases between them. From germline, CDR1 is MNHNS and CDR2 SASEGT. This CDR3 spans 14 amino acids. The CDR3 nucleotides read TGTGCCAGCAGTCCGACAGTCTCAAATCAGCCCCAGCATTTT. As protein: CASSPTVSNQPQHF.

V is TRBV29-1 and J is TRBJ1-2; no clear D. Germline V lookup: CDR1 SQVTM, CDR2 ANQGSEA. There are 11 residues in the CDR3. Trimming took 7 bases from V and 4 from J, leaving 10 bases between them. The CDR3 region is CSGKWSYGYTF. CDR3 DNA sequence: TGCAGCGGAAAGTGGAGCTATGGCTACACCTTC.

The chain uses TRBV24-1 and TRBJ1-1, with D possibly being TRBD1 (5 bases). There are 11 residues in the CDR3. Germline CDR1 KGHDR, CDR2 SFDVKD. V shed 7 bases and J shed 11 bases, with 13 bases lying between them. CDR3 loop: CATRVQGDAFF. DNA for the CDR3: TGTGCCACCAGGGTGCAGGGTGACGCTTTCTTT.

V and J are TRBV20-1 and TRBJ2-5; TRBD1 is a possible D gene (6 bases). CDR3 length: 16 residues. Germline CDR1 and CDR2: DFQATT and SNEGSKA (reference sequence). V lost 3 bases and J lost 2, with 19 bases in between. The CDR3 reads CSASKETGRVQETQYF. CDR3 sequence (DNA): TGCAGTGCTAGTAAGGAGACAGGCCGAGTTCAAGAGACCCAGTACTTC.

This chain joins TRBV6-5 and TRBJ2-3, with D possibly TRBD1 on 6 matching bases. Looked up from germline, CDR1 is MNHEY and CDR2 is SVGAGI. The CDR3 sequence is 13 residues long. V was shortened by 8 bases and J by 3 bases, with 12 bases between the two germline ends. DNA for the CDR3: TGTGCCAGCGAAAACAGGGCAACAGATACGCAGTATTTT. It codes for CASENRATDTQYF.